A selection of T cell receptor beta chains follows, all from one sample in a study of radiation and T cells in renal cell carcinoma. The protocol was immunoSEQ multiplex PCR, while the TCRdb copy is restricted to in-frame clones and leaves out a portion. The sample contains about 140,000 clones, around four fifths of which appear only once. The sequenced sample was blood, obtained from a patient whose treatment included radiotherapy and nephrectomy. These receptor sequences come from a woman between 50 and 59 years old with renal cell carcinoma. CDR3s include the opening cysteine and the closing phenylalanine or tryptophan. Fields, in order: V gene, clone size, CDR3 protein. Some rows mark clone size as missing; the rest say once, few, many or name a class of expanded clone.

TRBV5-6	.	CASSQPGGHTGELFF
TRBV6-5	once	CASSYGGQGYTF
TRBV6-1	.	CASRGTGETYEQYF
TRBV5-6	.	CASSFQGTGNTIYF
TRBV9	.	CASSATGVLETQYF
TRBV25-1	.	CASSEEGPIATQYF
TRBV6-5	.	CASSPGGAENTEAFF
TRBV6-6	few	CASSLAGGPDEQFF
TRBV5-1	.	CASSLLAGETYNEQFF
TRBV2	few	CASSGIESELFF
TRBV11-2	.	CASSLLGLGGRENEQYF
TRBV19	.	CASSRLLGYEQYF
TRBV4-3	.	CASSQDWLAGGNEQFF
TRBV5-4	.	CASSQGGSSSYEQYF
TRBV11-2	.	CASSPTRDFSYEQYF
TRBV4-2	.	CASSQDSQLAVSTDTQYF
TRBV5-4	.	CASSPPPGQGSGDTQYF
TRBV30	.	CAWGSDRDYGYTF
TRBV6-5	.	CASRQGTSNQPQHF
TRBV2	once	CASSRVAGFTGELFF
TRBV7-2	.	CASSSRSFRGRTDTQYF
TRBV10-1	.	CASSLTSGGNNEQFF
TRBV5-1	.	CASSLGQAEAFF
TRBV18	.	CASSPRGGLETEAFF
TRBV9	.	CASSVEGGLVHEQYF
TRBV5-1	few	CASSLIGDNYGYTF
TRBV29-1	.	CSVTRDRGRLDEQYF
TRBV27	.	CASSPWEQETGELFF
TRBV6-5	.	CASSYSAMNTEAFF
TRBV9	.	CASSVVGGTYNEQFF
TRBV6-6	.	CASSPDRTEAFF
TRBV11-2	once	CASSLGGGLYNEQFF
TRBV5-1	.	CASSPGTSGGAIYSDEQYF
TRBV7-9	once	CASSLRVRGLQETQYF
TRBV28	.	CADWLASGEQYF
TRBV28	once	CASSSHLNQGEQYF
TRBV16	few	CASSPRGRNEQFF
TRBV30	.	CAWRDGYSGNTIYF
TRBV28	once	CASSFRDREVWAF
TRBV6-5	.	CASSYDGGADTEAFF
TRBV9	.	CASSANTGAANTEAFF
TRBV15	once	CATSDGTGIVRRLPQHF
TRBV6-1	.	CASSPVGGLIETQYF
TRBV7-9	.	CASSLQGMGTEAFF
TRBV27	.	CASKKRGSTGELFF
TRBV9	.	CASSEHVSGYTF
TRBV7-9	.	CASSLIPGQVSYEQYF
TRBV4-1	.	CASSHPGRDRGEAFF
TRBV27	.	CASSLFINYEQYF
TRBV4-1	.	CASSQEASGASYEQYF
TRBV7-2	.	CASSLLKGRNTEAFF
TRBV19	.	CAARKQGSNQPQHF
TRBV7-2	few	CASSFGTGSGNTIYF
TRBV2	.	CASRGTTAPYGYTF
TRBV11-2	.	CASSFGLSGNTIYF
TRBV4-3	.	CASSQVARGFYEQYF
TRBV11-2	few	CASGESPYEQYF
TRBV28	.	CASSLSVETQYF